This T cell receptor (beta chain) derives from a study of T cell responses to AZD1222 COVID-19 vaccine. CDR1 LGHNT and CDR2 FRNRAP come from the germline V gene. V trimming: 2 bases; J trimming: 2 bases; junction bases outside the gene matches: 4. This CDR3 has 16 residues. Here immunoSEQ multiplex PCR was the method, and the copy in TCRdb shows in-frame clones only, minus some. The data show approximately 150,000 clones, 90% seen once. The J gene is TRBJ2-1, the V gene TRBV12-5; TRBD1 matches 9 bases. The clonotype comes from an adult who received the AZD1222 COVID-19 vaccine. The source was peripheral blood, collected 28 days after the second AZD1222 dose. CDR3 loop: CASGLMTGGTYNEQFF. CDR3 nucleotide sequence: TGTGCTAGTGGTTTGATGACAGGGGGAACCTACAATGAGCAGTTCTTC.